These T cell receptor beta chains were read from a single sample in a study of blood T cell repertoires in COVID-19. The repertoire was sequenced with immunoSEQ multiplex PCR; TCRdb's copy has only in-frame clones and lacks some. This table has roughly 100,000 clones, roughly 87% appearing once. The sample was peripheral blood. The receptors originated from a human donor in a cohort sampled during active COVID-19. The CDR3 runs from the conserved cysteine through the conserved F or W. A D gene is named only where the DNA matches it firmly. Clone sizes are given selectively: once, few, many, or a class where the clone is expanded.

clone_size d_call j_call v_call cdr3_aa cdr3_nt
. . TRBJ1-2 TRBV7-9 CAVRGDYGYTF TGTGCCGTCCGGGGGGACTATGGCTACACCTTC
. TRBD2 TRBJ2-7 TRBV19 CASSLEPGLAGHERVEQYF TGTGCCAGTAGTCTCGAACCGGGACTAGCGGGGCACGAAAGGGTCGAGCAGTACTTC
. TRBD1 TRBJ2-6 TRBV6-4 CASSRDRTGSGANVLTF TGTGCCAGCAGTAGGGACAGGACGGGCTCTGGGGCCAACGTCCTGACTTTC
once . TRBJ1-1 TRBV7-3 CASSLSAGYTEAFF TGTGCCAGCAGCTTATCAGCAGGATACACTGAAGCTTTCTTT
. . TRBJ2-1 TRBV4-1 CASSQVKGGGDNEQFF TGCGCCAGCAGCCAAGTAAAAGGGGGGGGAGACAATGAGCAGTTCTTC
. TRBD2 TRBJ2-1 TRBV19 CASSSGGAFSEQFF TGTGCCAGTAGTAGCGGGGGGGCCTTTTCTGAGCAGTTCTTC
. TRBD2 TRBJ2-7 TRBV5-5 CASSRRTSGSIHEQYF TGTGCCAGCAGCCGAAGGACTAGCGGGAGCATCCACGAGCAGTACTTC
. TRBD2 TRBJ2-2 TRBV5-3 CARSPGPLADTGELFF TGTGCCAGAAGCCCCGGTCCCCTAGCGGACACCGGGGAGCTGTTTTTT
. TRBD2 TRBJ2-5 TRBV5-4 CASRLLAGGTGETQYF TGTGCCAGCAGATTACTAGCGGGAGGAACGGGAGAGACCCAGTACTTC
. . TRBJ1-6 TRBV18 CASSPTGTHGEGSPLHF TGTGCCAGCTCACCAACCGGGACACACGGGGAAGGATCACCCCTCCACTTT
. . TRBJ2-1 TRBV25-1 CASSEPYSNEQFF TGTGCCAGCAGTGAACCTTACTCCAATGAGCAGTTCTTC
. TRBD1 TRBJ1-2 TRBV28 CASRLTGRYGYTF TGTGCCAGCAGACTGACAGGGCGATATGGCTACACCTTC
once . TRBJ2-5 TRBV11-1 CASSLPIGTQYF TGTGCCAGCAGCTTACCTATTGGGACCCAGTACTTC
. . TRBJ2-7 TRBV6-5 CASRTAGVSYEQYF TGTGCCAGCAGAACCGCCGGGGTCTCCTACGAGCAGTACTTC
. TRBD1 TRBJ2-1 TRBV28 CASSFLLPGQGTDNEQFF TGTGCCAGCAGTTTCCTCCTGCCGGGACAGGGCACCGACAATGAGCAGTTCTTC